The T cell receptor beta chain under discussion was sequenced for a study of blood T cells in healthy people across ages. This clonotype has only a few counts. With 1 base clipped from V and 3 bases from J, the junction kept 3 bases outside the gene matches. The germline CDR1 and CDR2 sequences are MGHRA and YSYEKL. The CDR3 covers 14 residues. Together with a sample-barcoded 5' primer, a J-beta primer mix was included in a second PCR lasting about 6 to 11 cycles. From the 5' RACE reads, TCRdb called clonotypes with MiXCR, one entry per CDR3 protein. The sample has more than 1,000,000 distinct CDR3 sequences, around 27% seen once. This sample was also put to use in a study of T cells of mothers and their children. That report notes: All RNA that had been extracted was used for cDNA synthesis at approximately 1.5 ug per 15 ul.

Sequencing was done on a sample of blood. The V call is TRBV4-1, the J call TRBJ2-7, with 7 bases that match TRBD1. The source is a girl aged 2 to 9 in good health. The CDR3 nucleotides read TGCGCCAGCAGCCAAGGGTCAGGGGGCTACGAGCAGTACTTC. Encoded protein: CASSQGSGGYEQYF.